This TCR beta chain was identified in a study of blood T cell repertoires in COVID-19. The CDR3 covers 14 residues. Germline CDR1 reads SGDLS; CDR2 reads YYNGEE. The V gene lost 1 base and the J gene lost 2 bases, with 8 bases spanning the gap. Sequencing used immunoSEQ multiplex PCR; TCRdb keeps in-frame clones, though not all of them. The repertoire includes about 180,000 clones, 87% of them detected once, and less than 1.5% sits in the top ten. Participants had their cohort set by participant-reported clinical history. Sequenced: PBMCs or T cells enriched from blood (not recorded which). The V call is TRBV9, the J call TRBJ2-3; a weak D match, TRBD2 (5 bases). This receptor was obtained from a human donor with acute COVID-19. The donor label of this sample is uncertain. Here the CDR3 DNA reads TGTGCCAGCAGCGTACGGGGATCCACAGATACGCAGTATTTT. Its protein product is CASSVRGSTDTQYF. Filled out from reference TRBV9 and TRBJ2-3, the complete variable domain reads DSGVTQTPKHLITATGQRVTLRCSPRSGDLSVYWYQQSLDQGLQFLIQYYNGEERAKGNILERFSAQQFPDLHSELNLSSLELGDSALYFCASSVRGSTDTQYFGPGTRLTVL.